The source of this T cell receptor beta chain is a study of shared clonotypes between healthy human individuals. A word on this clone: Distinct nucleotide sequences in the sample also encode this CDR3.

V lost 0 bases and J lost 2, with 9 bases in between. The CDR3 spans 15 residues. Germline CDR1 and CDR2: SGHRS and YFSETQ. Using immunoSEQ multiplex PCR, the repertoire was profiled, and TCRdb retains in-frame clones only, with some absent. The sample has approximately 1.5 million clones, 95% to 99% seen once. The origin of this receptor is a young man in good health. Source material: naive CD4+ T cells sorted from blood. Stated subset: CD45RA+ positively selected. The chain couples TRBV5-1 to TRBJ2-1; D tentatively fits TRBD1 or TRBD2 (6 bases each). This chain's CDR3 is CASSLGGGTYNEQFF. In DNA form, the CDR3 reads TGCGCCAGCAGCTTGGGAGGGGGGACCTACAATGAGCAGTTCTTC.